This T cell receptor beta chain emerged from a study of cytotoxic CD8 clonotypes in ibrutinib-treated CLL. For the study at large: Mean values per sample were some 250,000 productive templates and over 90,000 productive rearrangements. Overall study results and limits: Clonality increased at ibrutinib response and stayed stable in sustained remission. At progression, however, it fell back toward baseline.

Profiling relied on immunoSEQ multiplex PCR, and the TCRdb table lists in-frame clones only, not all of them. This sample has 17,000 or so clones, with 55% to 80% found just once. In this sample, this clone turned up once. Its antigen remains unknown. The length of the CDR3 is 13 residues. The ends were cut back, 1 base at V and 4 bases at J, with 8 bases in the middle. Germline CDR1 GTSNPN, CDR2 SVGIG (reference sequence). This TCR came from a human donor with chronic lymphocytic leukemia. The chain recombines TRBV30 with TRBJ1-3, with D maybe TRBD1 (5 bases). This sample comprised PBMCs, obtained after 12 months of ibrutinib treatment. The DNA for the CDR3 is TGTGCCTGGAGTGCCGGGACCGGAAACACCATATATTTT. Encoded protein: CAWSAGTGNTIYF.